What follows is one T cell receptor beta chain and its context. The record originates from a study of blood T cell repertoires in COVID-19. Study-wide context: There were acute and convalescent COVID-19 samples, and they came from the United States, Italy and Spain. T cells, B-cell-depleted T cells, or PBMCs provided the cDNA or gDNA that served as material.

Original processing methods: Nucleated cell number was recorded as an estimate derived from reference gene primer amplification. Generated by immunoSEQ multiplex PCR, the TCRdb table keeps only in-frame clones and is missing some. V, J and clone size derive from that table, while D and trimming were established from the DNA sequence. The table shows about 300,000 clones, with over 80% occurring only once. J was trimmed by 5 bases and V by 0 bases; bases with no gene match: 3. Per germline, CDR1 SGHRS and CDR2 YFSETQ. The CDR3 is 14 residues long. The V call is TRBV5-1, the J call TRBJ2-5; TRBD1 matches 8 bases. This clonotype was sampled from a woman in her thirties or forties who had recovered from COVID-19. The sample comprised peripheral blood. The CDR3 region has the DNA TGCGCCAGCAGCTTGGGCGCAGGGGGCGAGACCCAGTACTTC. It specifies CASSLGAGGETQYF. The variable domain in full, completed from reference TRBV5-1 and TRBJ2-5, reads KAGVTQTPRYLIKTRGQQVTLSCSPISGHRSVSWYQQTPGQGLQFLFEYFSETQRNKGNFPGRFSGRQFSNSRSEMNVSTLELGDSALYLCASSLGAGGETQYFGPGTRLLVL.